Each of the 10 T cell receptor beta chains below was sequenced from the same sample in a study of tumor T cells in aggressive B-cell lymphoma. Generated by immunoSEQ multiplex PCR, the TCRdb table keeps only in-frame clones and is missing some. This sample has about 5,600 clones; 65% to 90% occur once, and the top ten carry approximately 3%. Material for sequencing was tumor tissue. The receptor source for this set is an adult with diffuse large B cell lymphoma.

The chain recombines TRBV5-1 with TRBJ1-1; 10 nucleotides align to TRBD1. CDR1 SGHRS and CDR2 YFSETQ come from the germline V gene. Trimming at V came to 3 bases and at J to 6 bases, leaving 8 bases not matched to a gene. The CDR3 has 15 amino acids. The CDR3 is CASSWGDRGPPEAFF. The CDR3, as DNA: TGCGCCAGCAGCTGGGGGGACAGGGGTCCCCCTGAAGCTTTCTTT.

The DNA for the CDR3 is TGTGCCAGCAGTTTATCTACTTTATTCACAGATACGCAGTATTTT. Its translation is CASSLSTLFTDTQYF. The J gene is TRBJ2-3, the V gene TRBV6-5; D is undetermined. V was trimmed by 4 bases and J by 2 bases, leaving 13 bases between them. CDR1 MNHEY and CDR2 SVGAGI come from the germline V gene. The CDR3 covers 15 residues.

This chain joins TRBV19 and TRBJ2-7; 7 nucleotides agree with TRBD1. The CDR3 length is 13 residues. The V segment lost 6 bases and the J segment 1 base; nucleotides outside the gene matches: 3. Germline V gives CDR1 LNHDA, CDR2 SQIVND (reference sequence). CDR3 nucleotide sequence: TGTGCCAGTAGGGGACAGAGGTCCTACGAGCAGTACTTC. Protein sequence: CASRGQRSYEQYF.

The V gene is TRBV27, the J gene TRBJ2-3; D unresolved. This CDR3 region has 13 residues. V lost 5 bases to trimming and J lost 2 bases, with 8 bases between them. The germline gives CDR1 MNHEY, CDR2 SMNVEV (reference sequence). In DNA form, the CDR3 reads TGTGCCAGCAGTACTTCTAACACAGATACGCAGTATTTT. Protein: CASSTSNTDTQYF.

The sample holds one count of this clone. V and J are TRBV7-2 and TRBJ2-1; TRBD2 matches 8 bases. This CDR3 is built from 16 residues. Germline V gives CDR1 SGHTA, CDR2 FQGNSA. The V and J ends lost 3 bases and 2 bases, in that order; junction bases with no gene match: 6. This chain's CDR3 is CASSFRSGRAYNEQFF. The CDR3 nucleotides are TGTGCCAGCAGCTTCCGCTCCGGGAGGGCCTACAATGAGCAGTTCTTC.

This chain links TRBV7-2 with TRBJ2-7; 11 positions match TRBD1. Germline V gene lookup returns CDR1 SGHTA and CDR2 FQGNSA. The V gene end was trimmed by 5 bases and the J gene end by 2 bases; junction bases not matched to a gene: 2. The CDR3 is made up of 14 amino acids. The CDR3 coding sequence is TGTGCCAGCAGCCAGGGACAGGGGGCCTACGAGCAGTACTTC. Protein product: CASSQGQGAYEQYF.

This rearrangement joins TRBV5-6 to TRBJ1-2, with D possibly being TRBD1 (6 bases). Between the trimmed V and J ends, which lost 0 bases and 1 base, there was a span of 13 bases. This CDR3 has 16 residues. The germline V gene encodes CDR1 SGHDT and CDR2 YYEEEE. The CDR3 DNA reads TGTGCCAGCAGCTTGGACCCGACAGGAATTAACTATGGCTACACCTTC. It is translated as CASSLDPTGINYGYTF.

The chain employs TRBV28 and TRBJ2-7; no clear D gene. V lost 5 bases and J lost 3, with 5 bases in between. Germline assignment: CDR1 MDHEN and CDR2 SYDVKM. This CDR3 comprises 11 residues. The CDR3 spells CASSPHYEQYF. DNA for the CDR3: TGTGCCAGCAGTCCCCACTACGAGCAGTACTTC.

The chain is built from TRBV7-9 and TRBJ1-2, with TRBD1 identical over 7 bases. Germline CDR1 and CDR2: SEHNR and FQNEAQ (reference sequence). This CDR3 is built from 15 residues. Losses at the gene ends were 1 base for V and 8 bases for J; bases not matched to a gene: 10. This CDR3 is CASSLGGHRGDGYTF. The CDR3 DNA is TGTGCCAGCAGCTTAGGGGGTCACAGGGGTGACGGCTACACCTTC. Full variable domain (outside the CDR3, taken from reference TRBV7-9 and TRBJ1-2): DTGVSQNPRHKITKRGQNVTFRCDPISEHNRLYWYRQTLGQGPEFLTYFQNEAQLEKSRLLSDRFSAERPKGSFSTLEIQRTEQGDSAMYLCASSLGGHRGDGYTFGSGTRLTVV.

V gene TRBV4-3 combines with J gene TRBJ2-5; the D gene is possibly TRBD2 (5 bases). The CDR3 is 15 residues long. With 0 bases removed from V and 1 base from J, the gap between germline ends came to 9 bases. Looked up from germline, CDR1 is LGHNA and CDR2 is YSLEER. CDR3 sequence reads: CASSQDVGSQETQYF. Written as DNA, the CDR3 is TGCGCCAGCAGCCAAGATGTTGGGAGCCAAGAGACCCAGTACTTC.